These 31 T cell receptor beta chains came from one sample sequenced in a study of regulatory T cells in long-lasting Graves disease. Libraries of TCR beta came from iRepertoire HTBI primers plus Arm-PCR of CDR3 regions. TCRdb called the multiplex PCR reads again in MiXCR, with one record for every CDR3 protein. Of almost 450,000 distinct CDR3 sequences in the sample, 16% were seen once. Time point here: newly diagnosed GD, antithyroid drugs for less than 3 months. PBMC-extracted RNA yielded the TCR library. A further study also used this sample, focusing on T cells in Graves' hyperthyroidism and ophthalmopathy.

The sequencing used peripheral blood mononuclear cells (PBMCs), collected at new diagnosis, from a patient treated with antithyroid drugs. Source of these receptors: a woman aged 25 to 39 with Graves disease.

This clonotype has ten or more counts. The gene calls are TRBV28 and TRBJ1-1; D possibly corresponds to TRBD1 (5 bases). The germline gives CDR1 MDHEN, CDR2 SYDVKM. V was trimmed by 6 bases and J by 4 bases, leaving 15 bases between them. The CDR3 loop spans 14 amino acids. The CDR3 nucleotides read TGTGCCAGCAGGGGGGACCTTGAGAGCACTGAAGCTTTCTTT. Translation gives CASRGDLESTEAFF.

The chain employs TRBV4-3 and TRBJ2-7; D is unclear. Germline lookup yields CDR1 LGHNA and CDR2 YSLEER. Trimming removed 2 bases from V and 6 bases from J, with 14 bases in between. This CDR3 has 14 amino acids. The CDR3 DNA follows: TGCGCCAGCAGCCAACGTATAGGGATCAGCGAGCAGTACTTC. It encodes CASSQRIGISEQYF.

The chain carries TRBV7-3 and TRBJ2-3, with D hard to call. Trimming pared 3 bases from V and 2 bases from J, leaving 9 bases between. This CDR3 contains 14 residues. Germline V gene data show CDR1 as SGHTA and CDR2 as FQGTGA. In DNA, the CDR3 is TGTGCCAGCAGCTTGGGCCTACACACAGATACGCAGTATTTT. Its translation is CASSLGLHTDTQYF.

This clonotype was seen more than once but under ten times. This sequence joins TRBV5-1 and TRBJ2-7; a weak D match, TRBD2 (6 bases). From germline, CDR1 is SGHRS and CDR2 YFSETQ. Between the trimmed V and J ends, which lost 2 bases and 3 bases, there was a span of 12 bases. This CDR3 contains 14 residues. The CDR3 nucleotides are TGCGCCAGCAGCTTCGCGGGAAGTGGCTACGAGCAGTACTTC. Translating it yields CASSFAGSGYEQYF. The full variable domain, completed using reference TRBV5-1 and TRBJ2-7, is KAGVTQTPRYLIKTRGQQVTLSCSPISGHRSVSWYQQTPGQGLQFLFEYFSETQRNKGNFPGRFSGRQFSNSRSEMNVSTLELGDSALYLCASSFAGSGYEQYFGPGTRLTVT.

The table lists this clonotype with a few counts. The V and J genes are TRBV19 and TRBJ2-1; 11 positions match TRBD2. J was trimmed by 5 bases and V by 6 bases; bases with no gene match: 6. This CDR3 is built from 15 residues. Germline loops: CDR1 LNHDA, CDR2 SQIVND (reference sequence). CDR3 sequence: CASSISGRANNEQFF. CDR3 DNA: TGTGCCAGTAGCATTAGCGGGAGGGCCAACAATGAGCAGTTCTTC. Together with reference TRBV19 and TRBJ2-1, the CDR3 gives the full variable domain: DGGITQSPKYLFRKEGQNVTLSCEQNLNHDAMYWYRQDPGQGLRLIYYSQIVNDFQKGDIAEGYSVSREKKESFPLTVTSAQKNPTAFYLCASSISGRANNEQFFGPGTRLTVL.

This clonotype was counted ten times or more. The chain recombines TRBV29-1 with TRBJ1-1; a weak D match, TRBD1 (6 bases). The CDR3 sequence is 15 residues long. The germline V gene encodes CDR1 SQVTM and CDR2 ANQGSEA. Trimming shortened V by 6 bases and J by 1 base, and 18 bases separated the two germline ends. The CDR3 DNA follows: TGCAGCGTAGACCCACGGGGGCAGCCGAACACTGAAGCTTTCTTT. It specifies CSVDPRGQPNTEAFF.

The sample holds many counts of this clonotype. The V gene is TRBV6-2 or TRBV6-3, the J gene TRBJ1-2; the D gene is possibly TRBD1 (6 bases). Germline assignment: CDR1 MNHEY and CDR2 SVGEGT. CDR3 length: 13 amino acids. V was cut by 5 bases and J by 4 bases, with 11 bases left in between. The CDR3 loop is CASSATGFYGYTF. Here the CDR3 DNA reads TGTGCCAGCAGTGCGACAGGCTTCTATGGCTACACCTTC.

Many counts were recorded for this clonotype. The chain has TRBV2 and TRBJ2-4; the D gene could be TRBD1 or TRBD2 (5 bases each). V was pared by 4 bases and J by 9 bases, with 16 bases between. There are 14 residues in the CDR3. Germline V gives CDR1 SNHLY, CDR2 FYNNEI. The CDR3, as DNA: TGTGCCAGCAGTGCTTTGGGACGCCCGGTCATTCAGTACTTC. Protein: CASSALGRPVIQYF.

This clonotype has ten or more counts. This chain uses TRBV2 with TRBJ2-3, with D perhaps TRBD2 (6 bases). Germline values: CDR1 SNHLY, CDR2 FYNNEI. The CDR3 loop spans 18 amino acids. Between the trimmed V and J ends, which lost 7 bases and 2 bases, there was a span of 25 bases. The CDR3 spells CASKPLSGTGLPTDTQYF. The CDR3 DNA reads TGTGCCAGCAAACCTCTGTCTGGGACGGGACTTCCCACAGATACGCAGTATTTT. Complete variable domain (other parts from reference TRBV2 and TRBJ2-3): EPEVTQTPSHQVTQMGQEVILRCVPISNHLYFYWYRQILGQKVEFLVSFYNNEISEKSEIFDDQFSVERPDGSNFTLKIRSTKLEDSAMYFCASKPLSGTGLPTDTQYFGPGTRLTVL.

This chain links TRBV27 with TRBJ2-1; TRBD2 is a possible D gene (6 bases). The CDR3 runs to 12 residues. The V and J ends lost 2 bases and 10 bases respectively, with 9 bases between them. The germline gives CDR1 MNHEY, CDR2 SMNVEV (reference sequence). The CDR3 region is CASSLGGPEQFF. The DNA of the CDR3 is TGTGCCAGCAGTTTAGGAGGGCCCGAGCAGTTCTTC.

This clonotype was seen many times. The chain uses TRBV29-1 and TRBJ1-2, with D perhaps matching TRBD1 (6 bases). This CDR3 has 14 residues. V was shortened by 0 bases and J by 8 bases, with 16 bases between the two germline ends. Germline CDR1 SQVTM, CDR2 ANQGSEA. The CDR3 DNA reads as TGCAGCGTTGAAGATCCTGCCAGGGGAGGCGGCTACACCTTC. Its protein product is CSVEDPARGGGYTF.

This clonotype was observed many times. The V gene is TRBV14, the J gene TRBJ1-1; no definite D call. The CDR3 loop spans 11 amino acids. CDR1 and CDR2 from the germline V gene are SGHDN and FVKESK. Trimming pared 1 base from V and 6 bases from J, leaving 3 bases between. The CDR3: CASSQGAEAFF. The CDR3 bases are TGTGCCAGCAGCCAAGGCGCTGAAGCTTTCTTT.

This clonotype occurred many times. The chain links TRBV7-2 to TRBJ2-5; the D is unclear. CDR1 and CDR2 (germline): SGHTA, FQGNSA. The V end lost 1 base, the J end lost 4 bases, and 13 bases lay between the germline ends. The CDR3 totals 15 residues. Here the CDR3 reads CASSLEGHSGETQYF. In nucleotides, the CDR3 is TGTGCCAGCAGCTTAGAAGGGCACAGTGGAGAGACCCAGTACTTC.

The genes are TRBV5-1 and TRBJ2-7; D possibly corresponds to TRBD2 (6 bases). The CDR3 runs 14 residues. Trimming left V 5 bases short and J 2 bases short, with 14 bases between. Germline lookup yields CDR1 SGHRS and CDR2 YFSETQ. This CDR3 reads CASRPTSPPYEQYF. CDR3 nucleotide sequence: TGCGCCAGCAGGCCTACTAGCCCCCCCTACGAGCAGTACTTC.

Ten or more counts support this clonotype. The chain uses TRBV20-1 and TRBJ2-7; D is ambiguous. Trimming took off 0 bases at V and 0 bases at J, with 9 bases between the two ends. CDR1 and CDR2 from the germline V gene are DFQATT and SNEGSKA (reference sequence). CDR3 length equals 14 residues. The CDR3 DNA is TGCAGTGCTAGAGATATCGCAAGCTCCTACGAGCAGTACTTC. Encoded protein: CSARDIASSYEQYF.

This clonotype appeared a few times. CDR3 sequence (DNA): TGTGCCAGCAGTATGGGACCGCCTGGCGGGGAGCTGTTTTTT. It encodes CASSMGPPGGELFF. The chain uses TRBV6-1 and TRBJ2-2, with D possibly called TRBD1 or TRBD2 (5 bases each). This CDR3 is built from 14 residues. CDR1 is MNHNS, CDR2 SASEGT, per germline. V was pared by 5 bases and J by 7 bases, with 14 bases between.

On this clonotype itself: A far larger clone lies a single base away; this is likely a read error. This chain connects TRBV28 to TRBJ2-5; a possible D gene is TRBD1 (7 bases). There are 16 residues in the CDR3. From germline, CDR1 is MDHEN and CDR2 SYDVKM. The germline V and J ends were trimmed by 6 bases and 11 bases, with 28 bases remaining between them. The CDR3 region is CASRRGGTVSYNEQYF. CDR3 coding DNA: TGTGCCAGCAGGCGTGGGGGGACAGTATCCTACAATGAGCAGTACTTC.

J is TRBJ1-2 and V is TRBV14; weak D call: TRBD1 (5 bases). The germline V and J ends were trimmed by 0 bases and 6 bases, with 17 bases remaining between them. Germline values: CDR1 SGHDN, CDR2 FVKESK. CDR3 length: 16 residues. As DNA, the CDR3 is TGTGCCAGCAGCCAAGATGCGCTTGGCAGGGCTGATGGCTACACCTTC. This codes for CASSQDALGRADGYTF.

This rearrangement joins TRBV29-1 to TRBJ2-2; 16 bases agree with TRBD2. Looked up from germline, CDR1 is SQVTM and CDR2 is ANQGSEA. The V segment lost 7 bases and the J segment 5 bases; nucleotides outside the gene matches: 7. This CDR3 is 16 amino acids long. The CDR3 DNA follows: TGCAGCGCCCTGGGACTAGCGGGAGGGGGGACCGGGGAGCTGTTTTTT. Translated: CSALGLAGGGTGELFF.

This clonotype was seen many times. This chain connects TRBV7-2 to TRBJ1-1; the match to TRBD1 covers 7 bases. After removal of 4 bases from V and 0 bases from J, the junction contained 2 bases not matched to a gene. Germline V gene sequence: CDR1 SGHTA, CDR2 FQGNSA. The CDR3 spans 14 residues. The CDR3 reads CASSWTGVNTEAFF. The CDR3 nucleotides are TGTGCCAGCAGCTGGACAGGAGTGAACACTGAAGCTTTCTTT.

This clonotype was detected many times. CDR3 residues: CASRTLAGEQFF. DNA of the CDR3: TGTGCCAGCAGAACTCTAGCGGGCGAGCAGTTCTTC. This sequence joins TRBV27 and TRBJ2-1, with TRBD2 identical over 8 bases. The CDR3 runs to 12 residues. Germline trimming cut 6 bases from V and 10 bases from J; bases unmatched to any gene: 5. From germline, CDR1 is MNHEY and CDR2 SMNVEV (reference sequence).

This clonotype was found many times. The CDR3 DNA reads TGTGCCAGCAGTTACCCCGACCGGGACAGAGGATTGGGGGAGCTGTTTTTT. Residues: CASSYPDRDRGLGELFF. The chain couples TRBV6-2 or TRBV6-3 to TRBJ2-2; 7 bases fit TRBD1. This CDR3 has 17 residues. V lost 2 bases, J lost 8 bases, and 14 bases stayed unmatched. Per germline, CDR1 MNHEY and CDR2 SVGEGT.

This clonotype was observed a few times. The J gene is TRBJ1-2, the V gene TRBV6-2 or TRBV6-3, with TRBD1 as a possible D gene (6 bases). V dropped 10 bases and J dropped 1 base, with 13 bases sitting between them. There are 13 residues in the CDR3. CDR1 is MNHEY and CDR2 is SVGEGT in the germline V gene. The CDR3 region has the DNA TGTGCCACCAACAGGGCAAGTAACTATGGCTACACCTTC. Its protein is CATNRASNYGYTF.

This clonotype was seen more than once but under ten times. V is TRBV10-3 and J is TRBJ2-2, with TRBD2 identical over 15 bases. CDR3 length: 16 residues. In germline, CDR1 is ENHRY, CDR2 SYGVKD. The V gene end was trimmed by 8 bases and the J gene end by 7 bases; junction bases not matched to a gene: 8. The CDR3 coding sequence is TGTGCCATCTTCAGGACTAGCGGGAGGGCTAGCGGGGAGCTGTTTTTT. Translation gives CAIFRTSGRASGELFF.

With respect to this clonotype: It differs at one base from a far larger clone, so likely a read error. This chain connects TRBV28 to TRBJ2-3; TRBD1 or TRBD2 may be the D gene (5 bases each). The end of the DNA fits TRBJ2-5 better, so the J call may be wrong. Per the germline V gene, CDR1 is MDHEN and CDR2 is SYDVKM. This CDR3 contains 14 residues. CDR3 in DNA: TGTGCCAGCAGTTTAGTCCCCGGGGCAGAGACCCAGTACTTC. Its protein is CASSLVPGAETQYF.

This clonotype was recorded at least ten times. V usage is TRBV7-3 and J usage is TRBJ2-2, with D perhaps TRBD2 (5 bases). Germline V gene sequence: CDR1 SGHTA, CDR2 FQGTGA. The CDR3 loop spans 13 amino acids. V shed 5 bases and J shed 11 bases, with 15 bases lying between them. The CDR3 spells CASSLMDRGELFF. CDR3 bases: TGTGCCAGCAGCCTAATGGATCGGGGAGAGCTGTTTTTT.

This clonotype has only a few counts. The V and J genes are TRBV5-1 and TRBJ1-4, with 7 bases that match TRBD1. The J segment lost 7 bases and the V segment lost 0 bases, leaving 6 bases of the junction unmatched. The CDR3 extends over 15 amino acids. The germline V gene has CDR1 SGHRS and CDR2 YFSETQ. The CDR3, as DNA: TGCGCCAGCAGCTTGGAGGGGGCGGCCACTGAAAAACTGTTTTTT. As protein: CASSLEGAATEKLFF.

This chain uses TRBV28 with TRBJ2-7, with 9 bases matching TRBD1. The CDR3 spans 13 residues. Losses at the gene ends were 6 bases for V and 6 bases for J; bases not matched to a gene: 6. Germline CDR1 is MDHEN and CDR2 is SYDVKM. CDR3 DNA: TGTGCCAGCAGGGGACAGGGCTTGGGCGAGCAGTACTTC. Protein: CASRGQGLGEQYF.

Ten or more counts support this clonotype. The V gene is TRBV18, the J gene TRBJ2-2; D remains unclear. The CDR3 has 13 residues. V was shortened by 6 bases and J by 6 bases, with 11 bases between the two germline ends. Germline V gene data show CDR1 as KGHSH and CDR2 as LQKENI. CDR3 DNA: TGTGCCAGCTCCCCCTACCGCGCCGGGGAGCTGTTTTTT. Its translation: CASSPYRAGELFF.

This clonotype was picked up many times. J is TRBJ1-1 and V is TRBV7-9; 7 positions match TRBD1. Trimming took 5 bases from V and 5 from J; bases not matched to a gene: 5. This CDR3 is 13 amino acids long. Germline V gene lookup returns CDR1 SEHNR and CDR2 FQNEAQ (reference sequence). DNA for the CDR3: TGTGCCAGCAGCCAGGGACAGAAGACTGAAGCTTTCTTT. As protein: CASSQGQKTEAFF.

This clonotype was counted only a few times. One end of the junction is discordant with germline, which a read error may explain. The gene calls are TRBV7-7 and TRBJ2-2; TRBD1 is a possible D gene (6 bases). The CDR3 is 14 amino acids. CDR1 is SSHAT, CDR2 FNYEAQ, per germline (reference sequence). The CDR3 sequence is CASSLQQGPGELFF. The DNA of the CDR3 is TGTGCTAGCAGCTTGCAACAGGGTCCCGGGGAGCTGTTTTTT.